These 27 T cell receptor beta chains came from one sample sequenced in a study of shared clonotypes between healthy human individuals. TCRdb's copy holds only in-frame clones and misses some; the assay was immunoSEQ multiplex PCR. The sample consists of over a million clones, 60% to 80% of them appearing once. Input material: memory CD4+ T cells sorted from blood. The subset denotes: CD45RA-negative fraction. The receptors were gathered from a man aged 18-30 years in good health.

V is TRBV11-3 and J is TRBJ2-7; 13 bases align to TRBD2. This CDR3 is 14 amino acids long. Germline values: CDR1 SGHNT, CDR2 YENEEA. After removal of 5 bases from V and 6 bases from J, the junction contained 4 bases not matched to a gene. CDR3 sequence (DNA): TGTGCCAGCAGCCCGCGGACTAGCGGGGGCGAGCAGTACTTC. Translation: CASSPRTSGGEQYF. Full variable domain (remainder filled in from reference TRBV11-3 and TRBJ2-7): EAGVVQSPRYKIIEKKQPVAFWCNPISGHNTLYWYLQNLGQGPELLIRYENEEAVDDSQLPKDRFSAERLKGVDSTLKIQPAELGDSAVYLCASSPRTSGGEQYFGPGTRLTVT.

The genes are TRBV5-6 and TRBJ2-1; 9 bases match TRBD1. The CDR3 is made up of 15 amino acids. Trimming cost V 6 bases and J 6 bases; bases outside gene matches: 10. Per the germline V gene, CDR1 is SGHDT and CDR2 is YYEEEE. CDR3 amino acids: CASNSGQGMGNEQFF. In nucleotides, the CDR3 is TGTGCCAGCAACTCGGGACAGGGAATGGGCAATGAGCAGTTCTTC.

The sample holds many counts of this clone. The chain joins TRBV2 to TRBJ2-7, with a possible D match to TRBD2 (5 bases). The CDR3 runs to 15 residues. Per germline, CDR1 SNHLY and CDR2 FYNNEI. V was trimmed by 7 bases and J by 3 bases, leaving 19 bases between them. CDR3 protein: CASTEPGNLLYEQYF. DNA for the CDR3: TGTGCCAGCACTGAGCCGGGAAACCTCCTCTACGAGCAGTACTTC.

The CDR3, as DNA: TGTGCCAGCAGCGCTCGACAGGGGGACGGGACCCAGTACTTC. It is translated as CASSARQGDGTQYF. The rearrangement joins TRBV5-5 to TRBJ2-5; 9 bases line up with TRBD1. In germline, CDR1 is SGHKS, CDR2 YYEKEE (reference sequence). CDR3 length: 14 residues. The trim removed 4 bases at V and 7 bases at J, leaving 8 bases unmatched. The variable domain in full, completed from reference TRBV5-5 and TRBJ2-5, reads DAGVTQSPTHLIKTRGQQVTLRCSPISGHKSVSWYQQVLGQGPQFIFQYYEKEERGRGNFPDRFSARQFPNYSSELNVNALLLGDSALYLCASSARQGDGTQYFGPGTRLLVL.

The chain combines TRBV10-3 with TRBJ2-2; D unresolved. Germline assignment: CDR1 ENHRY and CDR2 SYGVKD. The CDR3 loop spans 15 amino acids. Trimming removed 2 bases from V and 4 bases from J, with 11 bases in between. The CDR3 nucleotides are TGTGCCATCAGTGAGGGGCAGATCCTCACCGGGGAGCTGTTTTTT. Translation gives CAISEGQILTGELFF.

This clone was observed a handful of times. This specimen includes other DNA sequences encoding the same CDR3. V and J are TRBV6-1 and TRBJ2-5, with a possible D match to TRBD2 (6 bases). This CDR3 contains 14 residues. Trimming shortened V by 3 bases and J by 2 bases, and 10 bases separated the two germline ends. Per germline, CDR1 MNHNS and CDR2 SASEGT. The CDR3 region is CASSEGGFQETQYF. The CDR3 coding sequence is TGTGCCAGCAGTGAGGGAGGATTTCAAGAGACCCAGTACTTC.

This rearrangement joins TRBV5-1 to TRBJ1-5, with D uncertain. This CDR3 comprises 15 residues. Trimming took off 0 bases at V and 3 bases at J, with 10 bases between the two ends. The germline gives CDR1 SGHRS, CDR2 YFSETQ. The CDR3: CASSLGDQTNQPQHF. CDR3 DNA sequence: TGCGCCAGCAGCTTGGGTGACCAGACCAATCAGCCCCAGCATTTT.

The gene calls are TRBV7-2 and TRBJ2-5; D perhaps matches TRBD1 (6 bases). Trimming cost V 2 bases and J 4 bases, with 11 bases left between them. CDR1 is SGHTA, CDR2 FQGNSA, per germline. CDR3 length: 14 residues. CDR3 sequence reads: CASSLRGTTETQYF. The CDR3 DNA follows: TGTGCCAGCAGCTTAAGAGGGACAACAGAGACCCAGTACTTC.

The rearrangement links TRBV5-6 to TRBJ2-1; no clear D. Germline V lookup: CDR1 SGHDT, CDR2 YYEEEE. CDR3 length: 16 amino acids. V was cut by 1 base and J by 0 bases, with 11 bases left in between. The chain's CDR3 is CASSLPSISSYNEQFF. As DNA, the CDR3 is TGTGCCAGCAGCTTGCCCTCGATCAGCTCCTACAATGAGCAGTTCTTC.

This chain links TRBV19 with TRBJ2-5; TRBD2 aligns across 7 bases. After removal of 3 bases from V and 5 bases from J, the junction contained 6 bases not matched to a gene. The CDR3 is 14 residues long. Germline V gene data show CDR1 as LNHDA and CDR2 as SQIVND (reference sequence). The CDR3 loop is CASSIGGGAETQYF. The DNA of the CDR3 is TGTGCCAGTAGTATTGGCGGGGGAGCGGAGACCCAGTACTTC.

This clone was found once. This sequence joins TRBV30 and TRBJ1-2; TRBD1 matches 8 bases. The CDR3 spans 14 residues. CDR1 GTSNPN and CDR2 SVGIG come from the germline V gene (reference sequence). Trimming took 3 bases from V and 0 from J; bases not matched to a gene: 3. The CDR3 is CAWRGQGSNYGYTF. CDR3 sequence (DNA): TGTGCCTGGAGAGGACAGGGATCTAACTATGGCTACACCTTC.

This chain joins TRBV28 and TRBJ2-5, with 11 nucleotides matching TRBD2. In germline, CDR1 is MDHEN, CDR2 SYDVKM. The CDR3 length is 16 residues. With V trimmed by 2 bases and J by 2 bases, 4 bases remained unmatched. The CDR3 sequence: CASSLQRLAGQETQYF. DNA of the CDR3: TGTGCCAGCAGTTTACAGAGACTAGCGGGACAAGAGACCCAGTACTTC.

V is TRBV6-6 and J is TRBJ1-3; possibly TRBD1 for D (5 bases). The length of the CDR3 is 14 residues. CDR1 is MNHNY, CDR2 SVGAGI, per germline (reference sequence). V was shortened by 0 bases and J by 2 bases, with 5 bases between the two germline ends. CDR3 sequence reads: CASSYSGAGNTIYF. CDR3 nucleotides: TGTGCCAGCAGTTACTCAGGGGCTGGAAACACCATATATTTT.

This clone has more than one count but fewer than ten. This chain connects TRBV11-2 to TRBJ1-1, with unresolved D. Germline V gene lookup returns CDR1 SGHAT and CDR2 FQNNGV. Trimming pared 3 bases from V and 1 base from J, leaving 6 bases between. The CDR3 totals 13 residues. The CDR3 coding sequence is TGTGCCAGCAGCTTTGATGGGAACACTGAAGCTTTCTTT. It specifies CASSFDGNTEAFF. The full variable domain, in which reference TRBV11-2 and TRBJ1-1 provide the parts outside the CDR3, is EAGVAQSPRYKIIEKRQSVAFWCNPISGHATLYWYQQILGQGPKLLIQFQNNGVVDDSQLPKDRFSAERLKGVDSTLKIQPAKLEDSAVYLCASSFDGNTEAFFGQGTRLTVV.

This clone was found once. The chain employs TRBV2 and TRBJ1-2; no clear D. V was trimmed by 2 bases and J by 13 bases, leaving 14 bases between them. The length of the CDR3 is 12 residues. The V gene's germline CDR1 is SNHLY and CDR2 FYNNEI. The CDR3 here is CASSERKAAGTF. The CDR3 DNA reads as TGTGCCAGCAGTGAAAGAAAAGCGGCTGGCACCTTC.

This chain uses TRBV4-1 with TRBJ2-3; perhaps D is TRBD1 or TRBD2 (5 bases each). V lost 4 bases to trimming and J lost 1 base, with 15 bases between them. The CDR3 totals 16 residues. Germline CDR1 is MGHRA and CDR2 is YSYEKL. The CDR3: CASSRTGTDRTDTQYF. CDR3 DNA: TGCGCCAGCAGCCGCACCGGGACGGACCGCACAGATACGCAGTATTTT.

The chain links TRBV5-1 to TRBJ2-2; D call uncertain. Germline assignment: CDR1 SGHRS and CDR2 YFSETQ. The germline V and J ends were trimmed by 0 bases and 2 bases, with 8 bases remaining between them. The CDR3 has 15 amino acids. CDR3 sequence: CASSLERVNTGELFF. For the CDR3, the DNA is TGCGCCAGCAGCTTGGAAAGGGTTAACACCGGGGAGCTGTTTTTT. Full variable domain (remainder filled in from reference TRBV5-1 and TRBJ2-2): KAGVTQTPRYLIKTRGQQVTLSCSPISGHRSVSWYQQTPGQGLQFLFEYFSETQRNKGNFPGRFSGRQFSNSRSEMNVSTLELGDSALYLCASSLERVNTGELFFGEGSRLTVL.

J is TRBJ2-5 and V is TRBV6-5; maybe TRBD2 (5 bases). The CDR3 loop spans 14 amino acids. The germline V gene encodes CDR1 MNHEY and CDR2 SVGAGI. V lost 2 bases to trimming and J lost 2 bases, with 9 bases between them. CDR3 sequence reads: CASSYHTRQETQYF. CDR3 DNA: TGTGCCAGCAGTTACCACACTAGGCAAGAGACCCAGTACTTC.

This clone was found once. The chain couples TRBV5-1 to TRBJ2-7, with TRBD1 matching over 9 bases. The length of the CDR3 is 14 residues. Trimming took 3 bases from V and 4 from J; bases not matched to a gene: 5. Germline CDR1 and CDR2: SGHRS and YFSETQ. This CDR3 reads CASSWTGEVYEQYF. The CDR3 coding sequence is TGCGCCAGCAGCTGGACAGGGGAAGTGTACGAGCAGTACTTC.

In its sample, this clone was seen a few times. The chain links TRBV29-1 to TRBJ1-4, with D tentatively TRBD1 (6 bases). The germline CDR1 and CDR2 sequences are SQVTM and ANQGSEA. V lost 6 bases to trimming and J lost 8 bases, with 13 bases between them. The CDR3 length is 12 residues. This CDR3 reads CSVLGGEEKLFF. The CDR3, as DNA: TGCAGCGTGTTAGGGGGTGAAGAAAAACTGTTTTTT.

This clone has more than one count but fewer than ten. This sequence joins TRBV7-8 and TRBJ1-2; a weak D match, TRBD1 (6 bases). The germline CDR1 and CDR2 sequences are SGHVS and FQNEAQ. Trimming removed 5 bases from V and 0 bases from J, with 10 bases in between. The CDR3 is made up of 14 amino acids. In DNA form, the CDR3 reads TGTGCCAGCAGCCCTAGGGGGGCTAACTATGGCTACACCTTC. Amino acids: CASSPRGANYGYTF.

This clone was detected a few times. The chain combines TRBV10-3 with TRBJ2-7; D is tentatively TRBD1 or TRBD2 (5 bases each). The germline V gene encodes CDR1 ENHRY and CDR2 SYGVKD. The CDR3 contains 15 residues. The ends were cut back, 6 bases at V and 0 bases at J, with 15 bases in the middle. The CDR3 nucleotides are TGTGCCATCAGCCCCCGGGACGGACGCTCCTACGAGCAGTACTTC. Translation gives CAISPRDGRSYEQYF.

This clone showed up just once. CDR3 protein: CASSRRMYGYTF. The DNA of the CDR3 is TGTGCCAGCAGCCGTAGGATGTATGGCTACACCTTC. This sequence joins TRBV11-2 and TRBJ1-2; D call uncertain. The CDR3 extends over 12 amino acids. Trimming left V 5 bases short and J 5 bases short, with 9 bases between. CDR1 is SGHAT, CDR2 FQNNGV, per germline.

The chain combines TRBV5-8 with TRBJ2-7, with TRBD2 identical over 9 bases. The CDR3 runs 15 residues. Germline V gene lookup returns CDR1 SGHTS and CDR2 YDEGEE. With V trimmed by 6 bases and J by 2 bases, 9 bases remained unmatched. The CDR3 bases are TGTGCCAGCAAACGAACAGCGGGAGGAGCCTACGAGCAGTACTTC. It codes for CASKRTAGGAYEQYF. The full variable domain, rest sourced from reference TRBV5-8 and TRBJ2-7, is EAGVTQSPTHLIKTRGQQATLRCSPISGHTSVYWYQQALGLGLQFLLWYDEGEERNRGNFPPRFSGRQFPNYSSELNVNALELEDSALYLCASKRTAGGAYEQYFGPGTRLTVT.

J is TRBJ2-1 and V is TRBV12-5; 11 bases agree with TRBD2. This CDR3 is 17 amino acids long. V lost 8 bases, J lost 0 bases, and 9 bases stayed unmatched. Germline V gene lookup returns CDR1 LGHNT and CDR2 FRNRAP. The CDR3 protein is CASRPLAGGGSYNEQFF. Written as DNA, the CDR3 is TGTGCTAGTAGGCCTTTAGCGGGAGGGGGCTCCTACAATGAGCAGTTCTTC.

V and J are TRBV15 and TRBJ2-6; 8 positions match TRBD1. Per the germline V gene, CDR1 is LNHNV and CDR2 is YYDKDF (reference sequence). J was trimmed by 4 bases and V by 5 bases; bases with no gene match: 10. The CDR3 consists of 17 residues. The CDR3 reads CATSWGDRGSGANVLTF. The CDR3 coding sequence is TGTGCCACCAGCTGGGGAGACAGGGGATCGGGGGCCAACGTCCTGACTTTC.

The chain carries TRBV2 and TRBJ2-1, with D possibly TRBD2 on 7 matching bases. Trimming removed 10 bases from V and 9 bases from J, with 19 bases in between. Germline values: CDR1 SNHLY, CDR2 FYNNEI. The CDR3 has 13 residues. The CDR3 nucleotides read TGTGCCACCAAGGGGGAGGGCCCGAGTGAGCAGTTCTTC. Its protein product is CATKGEGPSEQFF.